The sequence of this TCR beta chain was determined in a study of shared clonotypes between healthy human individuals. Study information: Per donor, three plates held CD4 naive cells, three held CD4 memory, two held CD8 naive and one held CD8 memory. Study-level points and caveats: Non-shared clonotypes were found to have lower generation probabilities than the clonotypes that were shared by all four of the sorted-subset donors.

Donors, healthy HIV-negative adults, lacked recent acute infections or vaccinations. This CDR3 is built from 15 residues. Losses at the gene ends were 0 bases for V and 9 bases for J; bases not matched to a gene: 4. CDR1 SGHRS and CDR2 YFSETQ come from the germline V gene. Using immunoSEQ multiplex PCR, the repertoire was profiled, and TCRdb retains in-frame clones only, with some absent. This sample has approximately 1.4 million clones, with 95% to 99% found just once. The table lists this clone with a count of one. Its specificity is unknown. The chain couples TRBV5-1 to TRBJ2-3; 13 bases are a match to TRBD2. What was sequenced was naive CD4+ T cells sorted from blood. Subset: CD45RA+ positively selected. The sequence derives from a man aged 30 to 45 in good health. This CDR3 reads CASSLARTSGSTQYF. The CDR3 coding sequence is TGCGCCAGCAGCTTGGCCAGGACTAGCGGGAGCACGCAGTATTTT.